This T cell receptor beta chain was sequenced in a study of blood T cell repertoires in COVID-19. On the study more broadly: In each case, the material was cDNA or gDNA derived from T cells, B-cell-depleted T cells, or PBMCs.

Authors' methods: For nucleated cells, counts were estimated from reference gene primer amplification. Assay used: immunoSEQ multiplex PCR; TCRdb lists only in-frame clones, some missing. V and J calls and clone size are copied from that table; D and trimming were computed from the DNA. The table shows tens of thousands of clones, with roughly 90% occurring only once. The clonotype was recovered from a human donor with acute or convalescent COVID-19. The donor label of this sample is uncertain. What was sequenced was peripheral blood.

The CDR3 region has the DNA TGTGCCAGCAGCCAAGATGCCAGGGTCGCTGGAAACACCATATATTTT. Its translation is CASSQDARVAGNTIYF. This chain uses TRBV14 with TRBJ1-3; D may be TRBD1 (5 bases). V was trimmed by 0 bases and J by 2 bases, leaving 11 bases between them. There are 16 residues in the CDR3. Per the germline V gene, CDR1 is SGHDN and CDR2 is FVKESK.